These 14 T cell receptor beta chains were sequenced from one sample in a study of blood T cells in healthy people across ages. For the second PCR, which ran for 7 to 11 cycles, a sample-barcoded 5' primer and a J-beta primer mix were used. TCRdb passed the 5' RACE reads through MiXCR, listing each CDR3 protein once. In the table there are around 580,000 distinct CDR3 sequences, about 45% of which are singletons. Specimen: blood. These receptors originate from a man aged 80 or over in good health.

This chain uses TRBV20-1 with TRBJ1-2; no reliable D call. V gave up 5 bases and J gave up 2 bases, with 12 bases separating them. Germline V gene sequence: CDR1 DFQATT, CDR2 SNEGSKA (reference sequence). The CDR3 length is 13 residues. The CDR3 is CSARTGENYGYTF. CDR3 nucleotide sequence: TGCAGTGCTCGAACTGGGGAGAACTATGGCTACACCTTC.

This clonotype was seen a handful of times. V gene TRBV7-3 combines with J gene TRBJ2-5; 9 positions agree with TRBD2. Per germline, CDR1 SGHTA and CDR2 FQGTGA. Trimming cost V 2 bases and J 3 bases; bases outside gene matches: 13. The CDR3 covers 18 residues. The CDR3 region has the DNA TGTGCCAGCAGCTTAGGATTGGGATCTAGCGGGGTCAAAGAGACCCAGTACTTC. Its protein is CASSLGLGSSGVKETQYF.

This clonotype was seen more than once but under ten times. The chain couples TRBV20-1 to TRBJ2-7; 7 nucleotides align to TRBD2. V shed 6 bases, J shed 3 bases, and the junction held 8 bases outside the gene matches. The CDR3 length is 13 residues. Germline lookup yields CDR1 DFQATT and CDR2 SNEGSKA (reference sequence). The CDR3 DNA sequence: TGCAGTGCGAAGGGACTAACCCACTACGAGCAGTACTTC. It encodes CSAKGLTHYEQYF.

The rearrangement links TRBV15 to TRBJ1-1, with TRBD1 matching 11 bases. Germline-derived CDR1 and CDR2 are LNHNV and YYDKDF (reference sequence). The CDR3 is 14 residues long. J was trimmed by 11 bases and V by 6 bases; bases with no gene match: 11. The CDR3 region is CATRDRTGGKTAFF. The CDR3 nucleotides are TGTGCCACCAGAGACCGGACAGGGGGCAAAACGGCTTTCTTT.

The rearrangement links TRBV14 to TRBJ2-2; 7 nucleotides align to TRBD2. The V gene end was trimmed by 4 bases and the J gene end by 5 bases; junction bases not matched to a gene: 7. This CDR3 contains 15 residues. Per germline, CDR1 SGHDN and CDR2 FVKESK. CDR3 coding DNA: TGTGCCAGCAGCCTCCGGGACTACGTAACCGGGGAGCTGTTTTTT. Its protein product is CASSLRDYVTGELFF.

This clonotype was detected only a few times. The V gene is TRBV7-3, the J gene TRBJ2-6; D may be TRBD2 (6 bases). Germline CDR1 is SGHTA and CDR2 is FQGTGA. The CDR3 loop spans 16 amino acids. Trimming shortened V by 2 bases and J by 2 bases, and 10 bases separated the two germline ends. CDR3 DNA: TGTGCCAGCAGCTTAGTGGGGAGGACTGGGGCCAACGTCCTGACTTTC. Translating gives CASSLVGRTGANVLTF. Variable domain in full (rest from reference TRBV7-3 and TRBJ2-6): GAGVSQTPSNKVTEKGKYVELRCDPISGHTALYWYRQSLGQGPEFLIYFQGTGAADDSGLPNDRFFAVRPEGSVSTLKIQRTERGDSAVYLCASSLVGRTGANVLTFGAGSRLTVL.

The V gene is TRBV10-1, the J gene TRBJ2-3; the match to TRBD2 covers 9 bases. The CDR3 covers 17 residues. Germline values: CDR1 WNHNN, CDR2 SYGVQD (reference sequence). Unmatched junction bases numbered 12, after V lost 3 bases and J lost 5 bases. The CDR3 loop reads CASSDLLAGSPVDTQYF. CDR3 bases: TGCGCCAGCAGTGATCTGCTAGCGGGGTCCCCCGTAGATACGCAGTATTTT.

The chain employs TRBV5-1 and TRBJ2-1, with D possibly being TRBD1 (6 bases). The CDR3 sequence is 14 residues long. From germline, CDR1 is SGHRS and CDR2 YFSETQ. Trimming removed 2 bases at V and 9 bases at J, with 15 bases between. The CDR3, as DNA: TGCGCCAGCAGCTTTGACAGGCCGGGCGGTGAGCAGTTCTTC. Its protein product is CASSFDRPGGEQFF.

The sample holds one count of this clonotype. The rearrangement links TRBV27 to TRBJ2-7; D gene uncertain. The CDR3 contains 13 residues. V was shortened by 6 bases and J by 3 bases, with 12 bases between the two germline ends. Germline CDR1 is MNHEY and CDR2 is SMNVEV (reference sequence). The CDR3 region has the DNA TGTGCCAGCAGCTCACGGATGCTCTACGAGCAGTACTTC. As protein: CASSSRMLYEQYF.

V is TRBV4-1 and J is TRBJ1-2; D ambiguous. Germline CDR1 is MGHRA and CDR2 is YSYEKL. Trimming shortened V by 0 bases and J by 2 bases, and 7 bases separated the two germline ends. The CDR3 sequence is 14 residues long. The CDR3 nucleotides read TGCGCCAGCAGCCAAGATGACGGAAACTATGGCTACACCTTC. Amino acids: CASSQDDGNYGYTF.

The chain uses TRBV20-1 and TRBJ1-2, with D uncertain. The CDR3 is made up of 15 amino acids. Germline V gene data show CDR1 as DFQATT and CDR2 as SNEGSKA (reference sequence). The ends were cut back, 5 bases at V and 4 bases at J, with 20 bases in the middle. The CDR3: CSAPYARAGGYGYTF. CDR3 nucleotide sequence: TGCAGTGCTCCTTACGCGAGGGCGGGCGGCTATGGCTACACCTTC.

This clonotype was seen a handful of times. The V and J genes are TRBV29-1 and TRBJ2-1; TRBD2 agrees at 8 bases. Looked up from germline, CDR1 is SQVTM and CDR2 is ANQGSEA. V gave up 5 bases and J gave up 8 bases; unmatched junction bases: 8. The CDR3 loop spans 13 amino acids. CDR3 nucleotide sequence: TGCAGCGTTTCAGCGGGAGCTTTCGATGAGCAGTTCTTC. It specifies CSVSAGAFDEQFF.

This clonotype showed up just a few times. V is TRBV20-1 and J is TRBJ2-7; TRBD2 agrees at 13 bases. Germline V gives CDR1 DFQATT, CDR2 SNEGSKA (reference sequence). Losses at the gene ends were 3 bases for V and 4 bases for J; bases not matched to a gene: 3. This CDR3 spans 14 amino acids. The CDR3 here is CSARTSGRIYEQYF. The CDR3 DNA sequence: TGCAGTGCTAGGACTAGCGGGAGGATATACGAGCAGTACTTC.

This clonotype has a handful of counts. The rearrangement links TRBV9 to TRBJ2-3, with TRBD1 as a possible D gene (6 bases). The length of the CDR3 is 17 residues. The germline V gene encodes CDR1 SGDLS and CDR2 YYNGEE. Trimming left V 4 bases short and J 6 bases short, with 24 bases between. The CDR3 region is CASSRGSQQGRRDTQYF. The CDR3 region has the DNA TGTGCCAGCAGCCGAGGGAGCCAACAGGGCCGGCGGGATACGCAGTATTTT.